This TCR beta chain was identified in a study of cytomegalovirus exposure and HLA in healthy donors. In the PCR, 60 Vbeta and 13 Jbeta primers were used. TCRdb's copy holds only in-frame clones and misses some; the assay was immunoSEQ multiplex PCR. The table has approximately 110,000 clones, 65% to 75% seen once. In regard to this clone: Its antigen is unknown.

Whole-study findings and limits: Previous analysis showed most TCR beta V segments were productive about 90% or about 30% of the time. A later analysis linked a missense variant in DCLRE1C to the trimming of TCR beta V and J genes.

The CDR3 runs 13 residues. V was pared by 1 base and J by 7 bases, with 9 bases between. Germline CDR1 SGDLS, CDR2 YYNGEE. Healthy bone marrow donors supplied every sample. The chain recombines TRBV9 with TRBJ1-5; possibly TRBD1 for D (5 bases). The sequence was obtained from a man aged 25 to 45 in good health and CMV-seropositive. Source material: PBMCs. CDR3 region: CASSVSGEQPQHF. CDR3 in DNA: TGTGCCAGCAGCGTATCGGGGGAACAGCCCCAGCATTTT.